The 30 T cell receptor beta chains listed next were all sequenced from one sample in a study of T-cell reconstitution after alpha-beta-depleted transplantation in children (TCRdb year 2016). The treatment or condition label here, explained by the study, means: allogeneic hematopoietic cell transplantation with graft depleted of TCRalphabeta T cells and CD19 B cells. The library was built by means of PCR. Sequenced on an Illumina HiSeq 2500. To normalize quantification of the TCRbeta repertoire, the TCR libraries were built with molecular barcoding that relied on unique molecular identifiers. TCRdb reran the public reads through fastp at Q25 and MiXCR, keeping productive beta chains. Rows matching on CDR3 protein sequence are summarized as one entry with the most common DNA and genes. The sample includes some 460,000 distinct CDR3 sequences, with roughly 16% observed a single time. 29% of the sample lies in the top ten.

The input for sequencing was PBMCs, mostly from graft donor cells, taken 360 days after TCRalphabeta/CD19-depleted stem cell transplant. The origin of the receptors is a boy under three years old who had a stem cell transplant for Wiskott-Aldrich syndrome, so the T cells may come from the graft donor.

This chain links TRBV11-2 with TRBJ2-7, with 14 bases matching TRBD2. The junction had 12 bases not matched to a gene; V was cut back by 5 bases and J by 0 bases. Germline V CDR1 and CDR2: SGHAT, FQNNGV. CDR3 length: 19 residues. The CDR3 DNA reads as TGTGCCAGCAGCCTCCAAAATCTGGGACTAGCGGGAGTCTCCTACGAGCAGTACTTC. Protein sequence: CASSLQNLGLAGVSYEQYF.

This clonotype was found many times. This chain uses TRBV11-2 with TRBJ2-7; D might be TRBD1 (6 bases). The CDR3 has 13 amino acids. The germline gives CDR1 SGHAT, CDR2 FQNNGV. Trimming removed 6 bases at V and 3 bases at J, with 12 bases between. The CDR3 reads CASRGQGRYEQYF. The CDR3 nucleotides are TGTGCCAGCAGGGGGCAGGGGCGCTACGAGCAGTACTTC.

This clonotype was recorded many times. The V gene is TRBV20-1, the J gene TRBJ2-7; D might be TRBD1 (6 bases). The CDR3 consists of 14 residues. The germline V gene encodes CDR1 DFQATT and CDR2 SNEGSKA (reference sequence). The V and J ends lost 7 bases and 3 bases respectively, with 19 bases between them. DNA of the CDR3: TGCAGTGGGACAGTTCCGAAAGGGAGCTACGAGCAGTACTTC. Encoded protein: CSGTVPKGSYEQYF.

V is TRBV2 and J is TRBJ2-7; 8 bases align to TRBD1. Germline-derived CDR1 and CDR2 are SNHLY and FYNNEI. The ends lost 6 bases at V and 0 bases at J; junction bases unmatched: 7. The CDR3 length is 15 residues. The DNA of the CDR3 is TGTGCCAGCAGCTTGCGACAGGGGACCTCCTACGAGCAGTACTTC. Translated, it gives CASSLRQGTSYEQYF.

This clonotype was picked up a small number of times. This rearrangement joins TRBV5-1 to TRBJ2-7, with D perhaps matching TRBD1 or TRBD2 (5 bases each). The CDR3 totals 15 residues. The V end was cut by 0 bases, the J end by 0 bases, with 10 bases between. Germline loops: CDR1 SGHRS, CDR2 YFSETQ. CDR3 sequence: CASSLGRDGSYEQYF. CDR3 nucleotides: TGCGCCAGCAGCTTGGGCCGGGACGGCTCCTACGAGCAGTACTTC.

In this sample, this clonotype turned up a few times. CDR3: CASSSLQETQYF. The CDR3 DNA is TGTGCCAGCAGTTCGTTGCAAGAGACCCAGTACTTC. The rearrangement links TRBV6-2 or TRBV6-3 to TRBJ2-5; D not resolved. Germline CDR1 MNHEY, CDR2 SVGEGT. The V end lost 4 bases, the J end lost 2 bases, and 5 bases lay between the germline ends. This CDR3 region has 12 residues.

J is TRBJ2-1 and V is TRBV18; no reliable D call. Germline V CDR1 and CDR2: KGHSH, LQKENI. The germline V and J ends were trimmed by 4 bases and 9 bases, with 16 bases remaining between them. The CDR3 consists of 14 residues. The CDR3 spells CASSLLVGMAEQFF. The CDR3 nucleotides are TGTGCCAGCTCACTCTTGGTAGGTATGGCTGAGCAGTTCTTC.

The chain joins TRBV20-1 to TRBJ2-6; 9 nucleotides align to TRBD1. Trimming at V came to 1 base and at J to 10 bases, leaving 5 bases not matched to a gene. Germline V gene sequence: CDR1 DFQATT, CDR2 SNEGSKA (reference sequence). CDR3 length: 14 amino acids. The CDR3 coding sequence is TGCAGTGCTAGAGGAGGAGGACAGGGGAACGTCCTGACTTTC. Its translation is CSARGGGQGNVLTF.

This clonotype was detected only a few times. CDR3 sequence: CSARVQVETQYF. The CDR3 region has the DNA TGCAGTGCTAGGGTTCAAGTGGAGACCCAGTACTTC. This rearrangement joins TRBV20-1 to TRBJ2-5, with D hard to call. Deletions cut 3 bases from V and 5 bases from J, with 10 bases between. The germline V gene has CDR1 DFQATT and CDR2 SNEGSKA (reference sequence). This CDR3 contains 12 residues.

As regards this clonotype: No conserved phenylalanine or tryptophan is present at the end of the CDR3, so a read error is the likely explanation. The chain employs TRBV14 and TRBJ2-7; D possibly corresponds to TRBD2 (6 bases). Trimming removed 1 base at V and 6 bases at J, with 19 bases between. This CDR3 has 16 residues. Germline CDR1 is SGHDN and CDR2 is FVKESK. The CDR3 nucleotides are TGTGCCAGCAGCCAAGGCCTGGGCGGGAAGTCAGGCGAGCAGTACTAC. Encoded protein: CASSQGLGGKSGEQYY.

V gene TRBV5-6 combines with J gene TRBJ1-5, with D unclear. CDR3 length equals 16 residues. Germline V lookup: CDR1 SGHDT, CDR2 YYEEEE. The V gene lost 4 bases and the J gene lost 0 bases, with 14 bases spanning the gap. The CDR3 coding sequence is TGTGCCAGCAGCACCTCCGGACGCTATAGCAATCAGCCCCAGCATTTT. It yields the protein CASSTSGRYSNQPQHF.

The chain has TRBV7-8 and TRBJ2-7; D might be TRBD1 (6 bases). The CDR3 spans 14 residues. The ends were cut back, 3 bases at V and 0 bases at J, with 9 bases in the middle. Per the germline V gene, CDR1 is SGHVS and CDR2 is FQNEAQ. In DNA form, the CDR3 reads TGTGCCAGCAGCTTGTGGACAGCCTCCTACGAGCAGTACTTC. This codes for CASSLWTASYEQYF.

The DNA of the CDR3 is TGCGCCAGCAGCCAGACGGGGACTAGCGGAAACAATGAGCAGTTCTTC. It codes for CASSQTGTSGNNEQFF. The chain is built from TRBV4-3 and TRBJ2-1; TRBD2 matches 11 bases. Per germline, CDR1 LGHNA and CDR2 YSLEER. V was pared by 3 bases and J by 5 bases, with 6 bases of the junction left unmatched. The CDR3 extends over 16 amino acids.

This clonotype was counted between two and nine times. The rearrangement joins TRBV29-1 to TRBJ1-2, with a tentative D call TRBD1 (6 bases). The CDR3 is 14 amino acids. Deletions cut 0 bases from V and 2 bases from J, with 10 bases between. From germline, CDR1 is SQVTM and CDR2 ANQGSEA. The DNA of the CDR3 is TGCAGCGTTGAAGACAGGACAGACAACTATGGCTACACCTTC. It codes for CSVEDRTDNYGYTF.

This clonotype was observed a handful of times. The V call is TRBV4-1, the J call TRBJ2-5; D not certain. V lost 0 bases and J 7 bases, leaving 15 bases between the germline ends. CDR1 MGHRA and CDR2 YSYEKL come from the germline V gene. The CDR3 has 15 amino acids. Here the CDR3 reads CASSQDQAIFGTQYF. The CDR3 nucleotides read TGCGCCAGCAGCCAAGATCAGGCTATATTCGGGACCCAGTACTTC.

This clonotype was seen repeatedly, ten times or more. The chain links TRBV12-3 or TRBV12-4 to TRBJ2-7; D is uncertain. The ends were cut back, 3 bases at V and 3 bases at J, with 12 bases in the middle. The CDR3 contains 14 residues. CDR3 sequence: CASSFGRYNYEQYF. CDR3 DNA sequence: TGTGCCAGCAGTTTCGGCAGGTACAACTACGAGCAGTACTTC.

This clonotype was detected a few times. The V and J genes are TRBV7-2 and TRBJ2-6, with D tentatively TRBD1 (5 bases). The CDR3 consists of 17 residues. V shed 5 bases and J shed 0 bases, with 14 bases lying between them. The germline CDR1 and CDR2 sequences are SGHTA and FQGNSA. CDR3 protein: CASSRIPGLSGANVLTF. DNA for the CDR3: TGTGCCAGCAGCCGTATTCCAGGGCTCTCTGGGGCCAACGTCCTGACTTTC.

The CDR3 DNA reads TGTGCCAGCAGCCCTCAGAGGAGACAGCCCCAGCATTTT. This encodes CASSPQRRQPQHF. The chain combines TRBV7-2 with TRBJ1-5; D is ambiguous. CDR3 length: 13 amino acids. Germline V gene sequence: CDR1 SGHTA, CDR2 FQGNSA. Trimming stripped 5 bases from V and 7 bases from J, with 12 bases between.

This clonotype came up a few times. The CDR3 loop reads CASSLTDTDTQYF. CDR3 in DNA: TGCGCCAGCAGCTTGACTGACACAGATACGCAGTATTTT. The chain carries TRBV5-1 and TRBJ2-3; D is unclear. Per the germline V gene, CDR1 is SGHRS and CDR2 is YFSETQ. The CDR3 consists of 13 residues. With 1 base removed from V and 2 bases from J, the gap between germline ends came to 5 bases.

The chain is built from TRBV15 and TRBJ2-7; 7 nucleotides agree with TRBD2. Germline CDR1 reads LNHNV; CDR2 reads YYDKDF (reference sequence). V lost 1 base and J lost 3; bases outside the gene matches: 6. CDR3 size: 15 residues. Here the CDR3 DNA reads TGTGCCACCAGCAGAGTTGGACTAGTCGGCTACGAGCAGTACTTC. Its protein product is CATSRVGLVGYEQYF.

In this sample, this clonotype turned up a few times. The V gene is TRBV10-3, the J gene TRBJ2-6, with D possibly being TRBD1 (6 bases). Trimming took 2 bases from V and 0 from J, leaving 23 bases between them. This CDR3 comprises 21 residues. Looked up from germline, CDR1 is ENHRY and CDR2 is SYGVKD. The CDR3 sequence: CAISEPRTRGQHYSGANVLTF. The CDR3 DNA follows: TGTGCCATCAGTGAGCCGAGGACCAGGGGACAACATTACTCTGGGGCCAACGTCCTGACTTTC.

The rearrangement uses TRBV11-2 and TRBJ2-7; no reliable D call. The length of the CDR3 is 18 residues. Looked up from germline, CDR1 is SGHAT and CDR2 is FQNNGV. The germline V and J ends were trimmed by 4 bases and 6 bases, with 28 bases remaining between them. For the CDR3, the DNA is TGTGCCAGCAGCTCACCCTCGGGCCGCCGGTATAAAGTATCCGAGCAGTACTTC. Translated, it gives CASSSPSGRRYKVSEQYF.

In this sample, this clonotype turned up many times. The chain couples TRBV7-9 to TRBJ2-7; D remains ambiguous. CDR1 is SEHNR and CDR2 is FQNEAQ in the germline V gene (reference sequence). With 5 bases removed from V and 10 bases from J, the gap between germline ends came to 18 bases. This CDR3 contains 13 residues. CDR3 DNA sequence: TGTGCCAGCAGCCAACCGGGTCCCTTTGGTCAGTACTTC. It specifies CASSQPGPFGQYF.

There are a few counts of this clonotype. This chain links TRBV10-3 with TRBJ2-7; TRBD1 matches at 7 bases. In germline, CDR1 is ENHRY, CDR2 SYGVKD. The CDR3 has 12 amino acids. The ends lost 3 bases at V and 4 bases at J; junction bases unmatched: 0. CDR3 sequence reads: CAISDRGYEQYF. The CDR3 region has the DNA TGTGCCATCAGTGACAGGGGGTACGAGCAGTACTTC.

The chain has TRBV10-3 and TRBJ1-2; D not resolved. The V end was cut by 2 bases, the J end by 4 bases, with 5 bases between. CDR1 and CDR2 (germline): ENHRY, SYGVKD. CDR3 length equals 12 residues. DNA of the CDR3: TGTGCCATCAGTGAGGACTTCTATGGCTACACCTTC. It specifies CAISEDFYGYTF.

This clonotype was counted at least ten times. The rearrangement joins TRBV7-2 to TRBJ1-1; D not certain. In germline, CDR1 is SGHTA, CDR2 FQGNSA. V was cut by 3 bases and J by 0 bases, with 8 bases left in between. The CDR3 is 14 amino acids. CDR3 bases: TGTGCCAGCAGCTTCGGACGGTTGAACACTGAAGCTTTCTTT. As protein: CASSFGRLNTEAFF.

The chain uses TRBV20-1 and TRBJ1-2; TRBD1 aligns across 8 bases. V lost 8 bases, J lost 6 bases, and 8 bases stayed unmatched. The CDR3 length is 12 residues. Germline assignment: CDR1 DFQATT and CDR2 SNEGSKA (reference sequence). The CDR3 nucleotides are TGCAGTTCGAAACAGGGGGTGCATGGCTACACCTTC. This codes for CSSKQGVHGYTF.

This clonotype has just a few counts. J is TRBJ2-7 and V is TRBV27, with TRBD2 matching 10 bases. V lost 5 bases to trimming and J lost 2 bases; unmatched junction nucleotides: 3. The CDR3 has 14 residues. Germline CDR1 is MNHEY and CDR2 is SMNVEV (reference sequence). Written as DNA, the CDR3 is TGTGCCAGCAGTCGACTAGCGGGTCCCTACGAGCAGTACTTC. Its protein product is CASSRLAGPYEQYF.

As for this clonotype: It is likely a read error, because the conserved phenylalanine at the end of the CDR3 is missing. The chain employs TRBV10-3 and TRBJ2-7, with D maybe TRBD1 (6 bases). The CDR3 runs to 14 residues. V lost 10 bases to trimming and J lost 3 bases, with 19 bases between them. The germline gives CDR1 ENHRY, CDR2 SYGVKD. The CDR3 sequence: CATNQGTVGYEQYL. The CDR3 nucleotides read TGTGCCACAAATCAGGGGACCGTCGGCTACGAGCAGTACTTA.

The CDR3 is CASSVASRTNTGELFF. The CDR3 coding sequence is TGTGCCAGCAGCGTAGCTAGCAGGACGAACACCGGGGAGCTGTTTTTT. The chain has TRBV9 and TRBJ2-2; the D gene is possibly TRBD2 (5 bases). This CDR3 region has 16 residues. The V gene's germline CDR1 is SGDLS and CDR2 YYNGEE. Trimming shortened V by 0 bases and J by 0 bases, and 9 bases separated the two germline ends.